These 28 T cell receptor beta chains were sequenced from one sample in a study of CD4+ T cells in melanoma. Data came from immunoSEQ multiplex PCR; TCRdb stores just in-frame clones and leaves some out. The data show 140,000 or so clones, about 93% seen once. These receptors were collected from a human donor with melanoma.

The chain employs TRBV7-2 and TRBJ2-1; TRBD1 matches at 9 bases. Germline-derived CDR1 and CDR2 are SGHTA and FQGNSA. The CDR3 has 17 residues. The J segment lost 8 bases and the V segment lost 9 bases, leaving 20 bases of the junction unmatched. The CDR3 sequence is CASREQGARSLMDEQFF. The CDR3 bases are TGTGCCAGTCGAGAACAGGGGGCGCGAAGTCTAATGGATGAGCAGTTCTTC.

The chain combines TRBV2 with TRBJ2-1; D assignment may be TRBD1 or TRBD2 (6 bases each). CDR1 is SNHLY, CDR2 FYNNEI, per germline. Trimming pared 8 bases from V and 0 bases from J, leaving 17 bases between. The CDR3 extends over 16 amino acids. CDR3 sequence: CASHRRGGSSYNEQFF. CDR3 sequence (DNA): TGTGCCAGCCACCGGCGAGGGGGGAGCTCCTACAATGAGCAGTTCTTC.

J is TRBJ2-1 and V is TRBV7-9; TRBD2 matches 7 bases. Losses at the gene ends were 1 base for V and 8 bases for J; bases not matched to a gene: 20. This CDR3 has 19 residues. Germline V gives CDR1 SEHNR, CDR2 FQNEAQ (reference sequence). CDR3: CASSLVMLWGEGRTDEQFF. The CDR3 region has the DNA TGTGCCAGCAGCTTAGTGATGCTATGGGGGGAGGGACGAACCGATGAGCAGTTCTTC.

The chain is built from TRBV6-5 and TRBJ1-2; D is perhaps TRBD1 (6 bases). Trimming took off 6 bases at V and 3 bases at J, with 11 bases between the two ends. CDR1 MNHEY and CDR2 SVGAGI come from the germline V gene. The CDR3 extends over 13 amino acids. The CDR3 is CASRGTGHYGYTF. The CDR3 DNA reads as TGTGCCAGCAGGGGTACAGGGCACTATGGCTACACCTTC.

The chain joins TRBV6-6 to TRBJ2-7, with D unclear. Germline V gene lookup returns CDR1 MNHNY and CDR2 SVGAGI (reference sequence). The CDR3 is 13 residues long. Trimming removed 4 bases from V and 9 bases from J, with 16 bases in between. CDR3 nucleotide sequence: TGTGCCAGCAGTTCCGGGCCGAACCAACGGCAGTACTTC. Amino acid sequence: CASSSGPNQRQYF.

The chain links TRBV19 to TRBJ1-2; D is perhaps TRBD1 (6 bases). Deletions cut 4 bases from V and 5 bases from J, with 20 bases between. Germline assignment: CDR1 LNHDA and CDR2 SQIVND (reference sequence). CDR3 size: 16 residues. CDR3 residues: CASSTRPIRTAYGYTF. CDR3 bases: TGTGCCAGTAGTACCAGACCGATCCGGACAGCTTATGGCTACACCTTC.

The V call is TRBV18, the J call TRBJ2-7; TRBD2 aligns across 13 bases. Germline V gene lookup returns CDR1 KGHSH and CDR2 LQKENI. The CDR3 contains 16 residues. The ends lost 4 bases at V and 5 bases at J; junction bases unmatched: 8. The CDR3 spells CASSRRTSGGTDEQYF. The DNA for the CDR3 is TGTGCCAGCTCACGAAGGACTAGCGGGGGTACGGACGAGCAGTACTTC.

The V and J genes are TRBV7-8 and TRBJ1-1; TRBD1 matches 12 bases. Germline-derived CDR1 and CDR2 are SGHVS and FQNEAQ. The CDR3 totals 17 residues. The V segment lost 5 bases and the J segment 0 bases; nucleotides outside the gene matches: 7. CDR3 coding DNA: TGTGCCAGCAGCCACCGGGACAGGGGGCGCCTGAACACTGAAGCTTTCTTT. Residues: CASSHRDRGRLNTEAFF.

CDR3 DNA sequence: TGTGCCAGCAGACGGGACGGCCCCTATGGCTACACCTTC. Translating gives CASRRDGPYGYTF. The chain uses TRBV5-5 and TRBJ1-2; D is possibly TRBD1 (5 bases). The length of the CDR3 is 13 residues. V was trimmed by 5 bases and J by 4 bases, leaving 12 bases between them. CDR1 is SGHKS and CDR2 is YYEKEE in the germline V gene (reference sequence).

The DNA for the CDR3 is TGTGCCAGCAGCCTTTATTTGGCCCAGTACTTC. It is translated as CASSLYLAQYF. The rearrangement links TRBV5-8 to TRBJ2-5; the D is unclear. V was trimmed by 4 bases and J by 9 bases, leaving 10 bases between them. This CDR3 region has 11 residues. Germline V lookup: CDR1 SGHTS, CDR2 YDEGEE.

Worth noting for this clone: Germline is not matched at one junction end, which may reflect a read error. V gene TRBV5-1 combines with J gene TRBJ2-5; 8 bases fit TRBD2. The CDR3 consists of 14 residues. In germline, CDR1 is SGHRS, CDR2 YFSETQ. Here the CDR3 reads CASSLDATGTRPHF. The CDR3 DNA reads as TGCGCCAGCAGCTTGGACGCAACCGGGACTAGGCCCCACTTC.

The chain joins TRBV7-4 to TRBJ1-6; 9 nucleotides agree with TRBD1. The ends lost 5 bases at V and 7 bases at J; junction bases unmatched: 12. This CDR3 spans 17 amino acids. Germline values: CDR1 SGHVT, CDR2 SQSDAQ. The CDR3 coding sequence is TGTGCCAGCAGCCCTCGGGATAACAGGGGGCACAATTCACCCCTCCACTTT. This translates into CASSPRDNRGHNSPLHF.

The rearrangement links TRBV7-9 to TRBJ1-4; a weak D match, TRBD1 (6 bases). Germline-derived CDR1 and CDR2 are SEHNR and FQNEAQ (reference sequence). This CDR3 contains 15 residues. Deletions cut 5 bases from V and 3 bases from J, with 13 bases between. The CDR3 sequence is CASSLYREANEKLFF. In DNA form, the CDR3 reads TGTGCCAGCAGCCTCTACAGGGAAGCTAATGAAAAACTGTTTTTT.

This clone was recorded once. The chain carries TRBV7-6 and TRBJ2-5; either TRBD1 or TRBD2 may fit D (5 bases each). CDR3 length equals 16 residues. From germline, CDR1 is SGHVS and CDR2 FNYEAQ. Trimming took 0 bases from V and 7 from J, leaving 18 bases between them. Written as DNA, the CDR3 is TGTGCCAGCAGCTTAGCGGGGACCGCGATGAGTAGGACCCAGTACTTC. It is translated as CASSLAGTAMSRTQYF.

V and J are TRBV5-6 and TRBJ1-5; D call uncertain. CDR3 length equals 15 residues. Germline CDR1 SGHDT, CDR2 YYEEEE. Trimming removed 1 base from V and 0 bases from J, with 8 bases in between. CDR3 region: CASSLPFYSNQPQHF. CDR3 DNA sequence: TGTGCCAGCAGCTTGCCTTTCTATAGCAATCAGCCCCAGCATTTT.

The genes are TRBV5-1 and TRBJ1-2, with D tentatively TRBD1 (5 bases). Germline CDR1 reads SGHRS; CDR2 reads YFSETQ. The CDR3 spans 17 residues. V lost 0 bases, J lost 5 bases, and 20 bases lay in between. The CDR3 reads CASSLGVAAGLGYGYTF. In DNA, the CDR3 is TGCGCCAGCAGCTTGGGCGTGGCGGCAGGGCTAGGGTATGGCTACACCTTC. Drawing the rest from reference TRBV5-1 and TRBJ1-2, the complete variable domain is KAGVTQTPRYLIKTRGQQVTLSCSPISGHRSVSWYQQTPGQGLQFLFEYFSETQRNKGNFPGRFSGRQFSNSRSEMNVSTLELGDSALYLCASSLGVAAGLGYGYTFGSGTRLTVV.

The chain employs TRBV27 and TRBJ2-3, with a tentative D call TRBD2 (5 bases). CDR1 is MNHEY and CDR2 is SMNVEV in the germline V gene (reference sequence). The germline V and J ends were trimmed by 5 bases and 4 bases, with 13 bases remaining between them. The CDR3 loop spans 14 amino acids. In nucleotides, the CDR3 is TGTGCCAGCAGTCCACCCTCAGCGGCAGATACGCAGTATTTT. This gives the protein CASSPPSAADTQYF.

The rearrangement joins TRBV5-6 to TRBJ1-2; D is ambiguous. The CDR3 has 13 residues. Germline lookup yields CDR1 SGHDT and CDR2 YYEEEE. Trimming pared 0 bases from V and 8 bases from J, leaving 11 bases between. In DNA form, the CDR3 reads TGTGCCAGCAGCTTGGCCGGGTTCGGCGGCTACACCTTC. It specifies CASSLAGFGGYTF.

The J gene is TRBJ2-3, the V gene TRBV7-6; 8 nucleotides match TRBD2. V was clipped by 1 base and J by 1 base; unmatched bases: 4. Germline values: CDR1 SGHVS, CDR2 FNYEAQ. This CDR3 has 16 amino acids. CDR3 nucleotide sequence: TGTGCCAGCAGCTTAGGCAGCGGGAGCCGCACAGATACGCAGTATTTT. It encodes CASSLGSGSRTDTQYF.

V and J are TRBV6-1 and TRBJ2-5; D is perhaps TRBD1 or TRBD2 (7 bases each). Germline-derived CDR1 and CDR2 are MNHNS and SASEGT. The CDR3 spans 15 residues. V was cut by 6 bases and J by 7 bases, with 21 bases left in between. The CDR3 sequence: CASSDRASGGWTQYF. The CDR3 DNA follows: TGTGCCAGCAGCGACAGGGCTAGCGGAGGTTGGACCCAGTACTTC.

V usage is TRBV14 and J usage is TRBJ2-2; a possible D gene is TRBD2 (6 bases). V lost 0 bases and J 3 bases, leaving 11 bases between the germline ends. Germline CDR1 SGHDN, CDR2 FVKESK. The CDR3 runs 16 residues. CDR3 sequence: CASSQDRRGDTGELFF. The CDR3, as DNA: TGTGCCAGCAGCCAAGATAGGCGGGGAGACACCGGGGAGCTGTTTTTT.

The chain combines TRBV10-3 with TRBJ2-1; D is unclear. Germline-derived CDR1 and CDR2 are ENHRY and SYGVKD. The ends were cut back, 3 bases at V and 9 bases at J, with 12 bases in the middle. CDR3 length: 13 residues. In nucleotides, the CDR3 is TGTGCCATCAGTGATCTACTATGGAGTGAGCAGTTCTTC. Translating gives CAISDLLWSEQFF.

This clone was seen once. The chain employs TRBV18 and TRBJ1-1; 7 nucleotides line up with TRBD1. There are 16 residues in the CDR3. In germline, CDR1 is KGHSH, CDR2 LQKENI. V lost 2 bases and J lost 1; bases outside the gene matches: 7. CDR3 region: CASSPGTAAPNTEAFF. CDR3 bases: TGTGCCAGCTCACCAGGGACAGCGGCCCCGAACACTGAAGCTTTCTTT.

The chain carries TRBV7-2 and TRBJ1-5; D uncertain. The CDR3 consists of 15 residues. Germline loops: CDR1 SGHTA, CDR2 FQGNSA. V lost 1 base and J lost 0, with 7 bases in between. CDR3 nucleotides: TGTGCCAGCAGCTTAGGGGGTAATAGCAATCAGCCCCAGCATTTT. Translating gives CASSLGGNSNQPQHF. Drawing the rest from reference TRBV7-2 and TRBJ1-5, the complete variable domain is GAGVSQSPSNKVTEKGKDVELRCDPISGHTALYWYRQSLGQGLEFLIYFQGNSAPDKSGLPSDRFSAERTGGSVSTLTIQRTQQEDSAVYLCASSLGGNSNQPQHFGDGTRLSIL.

This chain uses TRBV6-1 with TRBJ1-2, with D unclear. Trimming took off 5 bases at V and 4 bases at J, with 14 bases between the two ends. This CDR3 is 14 amino acids long. Germline V gene data show CDR1 as MNHNS and CDR2 as SASEGT. In DNA form, the CDR3 reads TGTGCCAGCAGTCCCGCCGGGCCCGGCTATGGCTACACCTTC. Encoded protein: CASSPAGPGYGYTF.

The chain joins TRBV19 to TRBJ1-6, with 8 bases fitting TRBD1. The CDR3 is 15 amino acids. V lost 4 bases, J lost 5 bases, and 4 bases stayed unmatched. Germline V gene sequence: CDR1 LNHDA, CDR2 SQIVND (reference sequence). This CDR3 reads CASSNRQGNNSPLHF. For the CDR3, the DNA is TGTGCCAGTAGTAACCGACAGGGGAATAATTCACCCCTCCACTTT.

This chain uses TRBV10-2 with TRBJ2-7; D not resolved. The CDR3 spans 13 residues. Trimming took off 3 bases at V and 6 bases at J, with 12 bases between the two ends. Germline V CDR1 and CDR2: WSHSY, SAAADI. The CDR3 DNA reads as TGCGCCAGCAGTGACGCCAGCTCCCGCGAGCAGTACTTC. It codes for CASSDASSREQYF.

The V call is TRBV2, the J call TRBJ2-7; D is unresolved. Germline values: CDR1 SNHLY, CDR2 FYNNEI. Trimming removed 6 bases from V and 2 bases from J, with 5 bases in between. This CDR3 is built from 11 residues. This CDR3 reads CASRTAYEQYF. Written as DNA, the CDR3 is TGTGCCAGCAGGACCGCCTACGAGCAGTACTTC.